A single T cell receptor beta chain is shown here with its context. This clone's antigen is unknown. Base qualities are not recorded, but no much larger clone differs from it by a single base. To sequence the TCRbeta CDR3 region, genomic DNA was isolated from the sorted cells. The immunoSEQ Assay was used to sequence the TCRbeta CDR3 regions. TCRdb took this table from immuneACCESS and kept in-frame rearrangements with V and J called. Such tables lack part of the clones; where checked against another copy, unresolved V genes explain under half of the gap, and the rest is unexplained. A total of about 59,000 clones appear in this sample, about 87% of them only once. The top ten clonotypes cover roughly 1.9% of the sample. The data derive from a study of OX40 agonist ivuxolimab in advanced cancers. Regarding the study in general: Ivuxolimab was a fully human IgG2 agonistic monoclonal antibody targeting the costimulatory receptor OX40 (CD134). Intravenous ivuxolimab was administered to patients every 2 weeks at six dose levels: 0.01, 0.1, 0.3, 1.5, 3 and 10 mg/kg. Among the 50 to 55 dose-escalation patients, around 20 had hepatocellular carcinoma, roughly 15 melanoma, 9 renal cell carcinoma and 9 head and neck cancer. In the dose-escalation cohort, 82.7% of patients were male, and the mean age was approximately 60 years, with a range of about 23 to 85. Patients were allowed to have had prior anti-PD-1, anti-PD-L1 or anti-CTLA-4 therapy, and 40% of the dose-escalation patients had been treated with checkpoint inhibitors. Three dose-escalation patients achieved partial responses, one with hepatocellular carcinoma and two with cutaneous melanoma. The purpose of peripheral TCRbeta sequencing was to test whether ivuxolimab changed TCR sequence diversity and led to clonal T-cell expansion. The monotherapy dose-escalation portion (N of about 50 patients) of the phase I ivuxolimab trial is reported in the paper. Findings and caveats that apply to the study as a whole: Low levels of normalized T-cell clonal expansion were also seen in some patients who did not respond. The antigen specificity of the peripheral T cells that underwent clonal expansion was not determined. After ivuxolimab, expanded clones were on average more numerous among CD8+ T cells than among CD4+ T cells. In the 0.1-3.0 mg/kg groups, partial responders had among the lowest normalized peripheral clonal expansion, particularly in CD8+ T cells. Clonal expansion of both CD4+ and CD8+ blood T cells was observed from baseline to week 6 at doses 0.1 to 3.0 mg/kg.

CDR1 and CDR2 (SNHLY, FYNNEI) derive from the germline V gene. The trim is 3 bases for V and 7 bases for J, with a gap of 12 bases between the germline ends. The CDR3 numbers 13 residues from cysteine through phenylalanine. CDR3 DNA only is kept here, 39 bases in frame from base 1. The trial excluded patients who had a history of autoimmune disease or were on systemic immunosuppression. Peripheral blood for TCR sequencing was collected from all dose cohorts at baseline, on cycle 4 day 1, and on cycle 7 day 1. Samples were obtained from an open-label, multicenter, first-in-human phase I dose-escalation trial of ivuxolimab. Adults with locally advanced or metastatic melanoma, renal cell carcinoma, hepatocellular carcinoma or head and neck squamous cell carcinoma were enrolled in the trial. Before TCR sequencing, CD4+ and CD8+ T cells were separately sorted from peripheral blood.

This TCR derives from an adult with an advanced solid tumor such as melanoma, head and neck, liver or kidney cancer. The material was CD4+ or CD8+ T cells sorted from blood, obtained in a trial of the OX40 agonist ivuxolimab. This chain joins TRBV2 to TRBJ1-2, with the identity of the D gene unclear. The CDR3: CASSDRPGSGYTF. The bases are TGTGCCAGCAGTGACCGACCGGGGAGTGGCTACACCTTC.